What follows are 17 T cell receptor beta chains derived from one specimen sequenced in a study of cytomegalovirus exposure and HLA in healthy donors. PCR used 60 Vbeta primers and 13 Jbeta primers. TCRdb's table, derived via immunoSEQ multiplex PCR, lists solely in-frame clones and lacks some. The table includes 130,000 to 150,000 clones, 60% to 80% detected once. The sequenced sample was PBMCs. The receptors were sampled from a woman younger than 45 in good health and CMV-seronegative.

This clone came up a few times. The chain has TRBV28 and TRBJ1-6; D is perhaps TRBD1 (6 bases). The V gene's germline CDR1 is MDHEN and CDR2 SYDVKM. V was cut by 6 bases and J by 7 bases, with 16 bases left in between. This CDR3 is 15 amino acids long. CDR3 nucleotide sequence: TGTGCCAGCAGACCCGGGACAACAGCCAATTCACCCCTCCACTTT. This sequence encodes CASRPGTTANSPLHF.

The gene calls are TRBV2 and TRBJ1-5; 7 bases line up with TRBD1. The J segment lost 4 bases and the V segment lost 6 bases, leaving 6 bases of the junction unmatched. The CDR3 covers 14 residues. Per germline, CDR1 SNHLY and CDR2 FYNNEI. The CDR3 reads CASRDDRANQPQHF. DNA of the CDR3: TGTGCCAGCAGAGATGACAGGGCAAATCAGCCCCAGCATTTT. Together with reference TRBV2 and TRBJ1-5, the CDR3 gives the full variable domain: EPEVTQTPSHQVTQMGQEVILRCVPISNHLYFYWYRQILGQKVEFLVSFYNNEISEKSEIFDDQFSVERPDGSNFTLKIRSTKLEDSAMYFCASRDDRANQPQHFGDGTRLSIL.

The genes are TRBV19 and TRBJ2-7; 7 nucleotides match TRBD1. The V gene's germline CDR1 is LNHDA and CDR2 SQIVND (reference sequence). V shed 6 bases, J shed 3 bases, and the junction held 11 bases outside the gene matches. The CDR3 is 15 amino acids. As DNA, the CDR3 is TGTGCCAGTAGGCTGGGAACAGGGGCCAACTACGAGCAGTACTTC. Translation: CASRLGTGANYEQYF.

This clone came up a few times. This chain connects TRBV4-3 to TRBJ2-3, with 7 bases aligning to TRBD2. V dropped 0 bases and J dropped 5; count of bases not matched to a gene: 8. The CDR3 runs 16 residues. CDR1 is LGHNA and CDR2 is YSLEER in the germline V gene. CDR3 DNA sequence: TGCGCCAGCAGCCAAGATCTATCGGCGGGGGTAGATACGCAGTATTTT. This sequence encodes CASSQDLSAGVDTQYF.

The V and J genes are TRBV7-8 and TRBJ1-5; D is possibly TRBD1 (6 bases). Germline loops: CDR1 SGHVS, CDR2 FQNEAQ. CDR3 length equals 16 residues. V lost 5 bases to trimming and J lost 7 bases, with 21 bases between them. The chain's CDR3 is CASSLNEAGVEQPQHF. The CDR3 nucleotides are TGTGCCAGCAGCCTAAACGAAGCAGGGGTTGAGCAGCCCCAGCATTTT. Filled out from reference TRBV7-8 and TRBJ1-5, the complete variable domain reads GAGVSQSPRYKVAKRGQDVALRCDPISGHVSLFWYQQALGQGPEFLTYFQNEAQLDKSGLPSDRFFAERPEGSVSTLKIQRTQQEDSAVYLCASSLNEAGVEQPQHFGDGTRLSIL.

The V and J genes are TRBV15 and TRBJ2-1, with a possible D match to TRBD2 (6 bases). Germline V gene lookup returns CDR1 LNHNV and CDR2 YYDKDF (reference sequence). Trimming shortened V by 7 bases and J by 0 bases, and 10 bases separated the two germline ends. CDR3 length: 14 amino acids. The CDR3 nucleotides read TGTGCCACCATGGCGGGGAGCTCCTACAATGAGCAGTTCTTC. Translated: CATMAGSSYNEQFF.

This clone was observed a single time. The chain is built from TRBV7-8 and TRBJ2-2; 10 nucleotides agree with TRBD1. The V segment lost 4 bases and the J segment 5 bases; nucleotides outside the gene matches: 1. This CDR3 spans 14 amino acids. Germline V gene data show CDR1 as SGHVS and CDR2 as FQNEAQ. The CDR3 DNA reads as TGTGCCAGCAGCTCGGGACAGGGGACCGGGGAGCTGTTTTTT. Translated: CASSSGQGTGELFF.

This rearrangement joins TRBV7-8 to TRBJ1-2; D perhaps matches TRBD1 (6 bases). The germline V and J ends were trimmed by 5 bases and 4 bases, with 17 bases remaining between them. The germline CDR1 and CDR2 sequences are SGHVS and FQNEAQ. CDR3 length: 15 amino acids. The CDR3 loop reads CASSPYTGGGYGYTF. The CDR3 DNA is TGTGCCAGCAGCCCCTATACGGGAGGGGGCTATGGCTACACCTTC.

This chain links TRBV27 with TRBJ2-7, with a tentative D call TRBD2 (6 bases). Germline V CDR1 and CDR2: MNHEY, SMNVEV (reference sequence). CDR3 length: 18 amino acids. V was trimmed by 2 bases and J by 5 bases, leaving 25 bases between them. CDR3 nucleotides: TGTGCCAGCAGTTTACGGGGGATGATCCAGGGTTCCCACCACGAGCAGTACTTC. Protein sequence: CASSLRGMIQGSHHEQYF.

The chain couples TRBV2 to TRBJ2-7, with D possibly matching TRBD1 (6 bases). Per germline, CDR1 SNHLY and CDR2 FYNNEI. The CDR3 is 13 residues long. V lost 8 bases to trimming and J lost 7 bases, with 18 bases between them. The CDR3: CASCVRVQGEQYF. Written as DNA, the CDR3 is TGTGCCAGCTGCGTTAGGGTGCAGGGGGAGCAGTACTTC.

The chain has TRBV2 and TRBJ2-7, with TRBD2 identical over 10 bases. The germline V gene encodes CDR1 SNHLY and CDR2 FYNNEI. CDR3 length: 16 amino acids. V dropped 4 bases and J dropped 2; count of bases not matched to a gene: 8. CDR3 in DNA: TGTGCCAGCAGTGTTGGTAGCGGGGGGTCTACCTACGAGCAGTACTTC. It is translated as CASSVGSGGSTYEQYF.

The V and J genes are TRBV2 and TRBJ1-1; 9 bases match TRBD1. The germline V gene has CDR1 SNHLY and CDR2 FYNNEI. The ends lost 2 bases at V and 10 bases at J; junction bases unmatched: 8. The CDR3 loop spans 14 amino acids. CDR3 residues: CASSERGTGFSAFF. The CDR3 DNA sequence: TGTGCCAGCAGTGAACGAGGGACAGGGTTTTCAGCTTTCTTT. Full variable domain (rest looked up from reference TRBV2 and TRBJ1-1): EPEVTQTPSHQVTQMGQEVILRCVPISNHLYFYWYRQILGQKVEFLVSFYNNEISEKSEIFDDQFSVERPDGSNFTLKIRSTKLEDSAMYFCASSERGTGFSAFFGQGTRLTVV.

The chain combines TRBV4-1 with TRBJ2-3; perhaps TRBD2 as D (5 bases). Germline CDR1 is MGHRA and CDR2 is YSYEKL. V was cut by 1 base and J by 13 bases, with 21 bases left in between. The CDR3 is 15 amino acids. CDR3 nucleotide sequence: TGCGCCAGCAGCCAAGGATCCTATACGGGGTCCACGGAGTATTTT. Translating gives CASSQGSYTGSTEYF.

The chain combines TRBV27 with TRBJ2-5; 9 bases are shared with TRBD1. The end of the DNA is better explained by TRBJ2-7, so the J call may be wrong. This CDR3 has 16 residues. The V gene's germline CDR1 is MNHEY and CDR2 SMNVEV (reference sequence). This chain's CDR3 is CASSLVGQGLSYEQYF. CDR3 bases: TGTGCCAGCAGTTTAGTGGGACAGGGACTATCCTACGAGCAGTACTTC.

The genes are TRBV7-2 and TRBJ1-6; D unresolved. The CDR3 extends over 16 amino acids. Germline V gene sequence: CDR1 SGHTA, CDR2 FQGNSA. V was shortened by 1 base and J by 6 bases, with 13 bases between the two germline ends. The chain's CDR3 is CASSLVRGSPNSPLHF. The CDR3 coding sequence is TGTGCCAGCAGCTTAGTTCGGGGAAGCCCTAATTCACCCCTCCACTTT.

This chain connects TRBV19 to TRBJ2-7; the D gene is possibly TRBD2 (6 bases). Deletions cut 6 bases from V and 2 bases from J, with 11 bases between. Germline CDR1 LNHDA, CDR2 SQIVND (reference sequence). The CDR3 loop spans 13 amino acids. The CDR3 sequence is CASSPSAAYEQYF. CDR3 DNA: TGTGCCAGTAGCCCTAGCGCGGCCTACGAGCAGTACTTC.

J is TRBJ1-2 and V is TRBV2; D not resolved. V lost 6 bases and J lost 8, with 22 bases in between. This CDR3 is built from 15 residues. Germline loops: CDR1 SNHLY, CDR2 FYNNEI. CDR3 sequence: CASRADGPPSEGYTF. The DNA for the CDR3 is TGTGCCAGCAGGGCAGACGGTCCCCCGTCGGAGGGCTACACCTTC.